Below, one T cell receptor beta chain is given with its context. Its antigen remains unidentified. No much larger clone is present one base from it, and per-base qualities are unavailable. A single peripheral blood draw of around 120 mL on average was collected from each donor into heparinised tubes. Using a panel that included CD45RO, CCR7, CD25, CD127, CD95 and CD27, naive, central memory, regulatory and stem cell-like memory CD4+ T cells were sorted on a BD FACSAria II. Every sorted population had a purity above 95%. PBMCs were isolated immediately by Lymphoprep density gradient centrifugation and stained directly without culture. So that batch effects would be minimized, each experiment stained and sorted samples in pairs, pairing one healthy donor with one patient. V drops 6 bases and J drops 6 bases, leaving 21 bases in between. The CDR3 runs 16 amino acids, cysteine and phenylalanine included. This entry keeps only the CDR3 DNA: 48 bases, framed from base 1. The germline V gene (reference sequence) gives CDR1 as MNHEY and CDR2 as SMNVEV.

These data come from a study of beta chain features in type 1 diabetes (dated by TCRdb to the late 2010s). Looking at the study overall: Mean age, gender distribution, total cell number and subset yield did not differ between patients and healthy donors. Whereas all 30 or so donors provided naive and central memory subsets, regulatory and stem cell-like memory subsets were isolated from just 8 patients and roughly 8 healthy donors. The study compared the TCRB repertoires of sorted circulating CD4+ T cell subsets in recently diagnosed type 1 diabetes patients with those in matched healthy donors. A total of about 100,000,000 sorted cells were examined across all samples, and RNA yield correlated strongly with the number of cells per subset.

Study-wide findings and limitations: In all four CD4+ subsets, TCRB CDR3 length was moderately but significantly shorter in type 1 diabetes patients. PCR may preferentially amplify shorter templates, but because patient and control samples were amplified and corrected together, any resulting skew would affect both groups equally. Sequencing cDNA rather than genomic DNA could over-represent highly expressing activated cells, although activation and CD3 levels did not differ between groups. Because the HLA sub-analyses included only small numbers of individuals, any influence of HLA type on TCRB rearrangement was left unresolved. At VDJ recombination sites, patients with type 1 diabetes made fewer insertions and deleted more nucleotides, a pattern implying thymic rearrangement abnormalities. Naive, central memory and regulatory TCRB repertoires appeared to be more alike among patients than among healthy donors.

The entire isolated RNA was reverse transcribed using the High Capacity cDNA Reverse Transcription Kit, and thus expressed TCRB transcripts were sequenced. Deep immunoSEQ sequencing was performed on naive, central memory and regulatory T cell samples, with an average of roughly 3.6 million total reads per sample. Sorted cells were lysed in RLT buffer, and RNA was extracted using DNase-treated RNeasy Micro or Mini kits according to cell number. To prevent cross-contamination, each cell subset was processed individually, whereas patient and healthy donor samples were processed jointly. TCRB sequences were amplified from cDNA with the immunoSEQ multiplex PCR, producing 87-bp fragments spanning the CDR3 region. The amplicons were sequenced using the Illumina HiSeq platform. The source study handled its data this way. Synthetic template baselines were used to correct PCR bias computationally, reads within Hamming distance 2 were collapsed, and singletons that could not be merged were discarded. Reads were aligned to IMGT to assign V, D and J genes, CDR3 length, and insertions or deletions at six rearrangement sites. Within each subset, clonotype counts were normalized to sorted cell number, and only after that were true diversity and Gini coefficients computed with the tcR R package. The overlap coefficient, calculated on TCRB nucleotide sequences, was used to quantify repertoire sharing. TCRdb's version of the immuneACCESS table is confined to in-frame rearrangements and falls short of the full clone set. An unresolved V gene accounts for under half of the shortfall where checked; the remainder is of unknown origin. From that table come the V and J calls and clone size; the DNA was used to work out D and trimming. This sample gives roughly 170,000 clones in total; about 13% of them show up just once. The biggest ten clones account for 0.5% to 0.75% of the sample.

The TCR sequence derives from a young woman in good health. The chain was built from TRBV27 and TRBJ2-1; possibly the D gene is TRBD2, per 6 matching bases. Material for sequencing was central memory CD4+ T cells from blood. DNA sequence: TGTGCCAGCAGAGCCTGGGACTCCATTATCTTCAATGAGCAGTTCTTC. This is translated as CASRAWDSIIFNEQFF.